This TCR beta chain was sequenced in a study of blood T cell repertoires in COVID-19. As for the study in general: The samples span acute and convalescent COVID-19 from the United States, Italy and Spain. The analysed material was cDNA or gDNA that came from T cells, B-cell-depleted T cells, or PBMCs.

V lost 7 bases and J lost 4; bases outside the gene matches: 9. CDR1 LNHDA and CDR2 SQIVND come from the germline V gene (reference sequence). This CDR3 contains 14 residues. Per the study methods: Estimates of nucleated cell counts were drawn from the amplification of reference gene primers. Libraries were prepared by immunoSEQ multiplex PCR; TCRdb keeps only in-frame clonotypes and omits some of them. That table gives V, J and clone size, and the DNA gave D and trimming. The table records just over 80,000 clones, around 81% of them present only once. J is TRBJ1-2 and V is TRBV19; 7 nucleotides align to TRBD1. The material sequenced was peripheral blood. The sequence was collected from a man older than 75 with acute or convalescent COVID-19. The CDR3 protein is CASTSQGEGYGYTF. In DNA form, the CDR3 reads TGTGCCAGTACCTCCCAGGGGGAAGGCTATGGCTACACCTTC.